This T cell receptor beta chain comes out of a study of blood T cell repertoires in COVID-19. Study background: Sites in the United States, Italy and Spain provided acute and convalescent COVID-19 samples. T cells, B-cell-depleted T cells, or PBMCs provided the cDNA or gDNA that served as material.

V lost 0 bases and J lost 2, with 8 bases in between. This CDR3 contains 15 residues. Germline CDR1 MNHEY, CDR2 SVGAGI. The study drew participants aged about 18 to 89 years from roughly 25 US areas. Original processing notes: Estimation of nucleated cell counts was performed using reference gene primer amplification. Only in-frame clones appear in the TCRdb table, and some are missing; sequencing was by immunoSEQ multiplex PCR. Clonal size and the V and J genes are those of that table, whereas D and trimming came from the DNA. The sample consists of fewer than 150,000 clones, over 80% of them appearing once.

This clonotype was obtained from a man aged 25 to 40 who had recovered from COVID-19. The chain joins TRBV6-5 to TRBJ1-5; maybe TRBD1 (5 bases). The sequenced sample was PBMCs or T cells enriched from blood (not recorded which). CDR3 amino acids: CASSYSGRGNQPQHF. The CDR3 DNA reads TGTGCCAGCAGTTACTCTGGCAGGGGCAATCAGCCCCAGCATTTT.